The entry below gives a single T cell receptor beta chain sequence along with its context. What it recognizes is unknown. V dropped 2 bases and J dropped 7 bases, with 18 bases sitting between them. The CDR3 contains 16 residues. Per the germline V gene, CDR1 is SGHRS and CDR2 is YFSETQ. Sequencing was limited to surgery cases with top T cell transcript signatures in brain tissue. Pre-surgery treatment included at least one anti-epileptic drug. Clones were sequenced by immunoSEQ multiplex PCR, and TCRdb holds only the in-frame ones, with some missing. The sample includes about 41,000 clones, 80% to 95% of them seen just once. This sample is part of a study of brain T cells in children with intractable seizures. Broader study findings: Viral specificity was inferred only from CDR3 similarity; HCMV serostatus was unknown.

This TCR was recovered from a girl aged 2 to 9 with tuberous sclerosis and intractable seizures. J is TRBJ1-4 and V is TRBV5-1; no reliable D call. Source: peripheral blood, taken at surgery. The CDR3 is CASSFNAWSRGEKLFF. As DNA, the CDR3 is TGCGCCAGCAGCTTTAATGCGTGGAGTCGGGGTGAAAAACTGTTTTTT.